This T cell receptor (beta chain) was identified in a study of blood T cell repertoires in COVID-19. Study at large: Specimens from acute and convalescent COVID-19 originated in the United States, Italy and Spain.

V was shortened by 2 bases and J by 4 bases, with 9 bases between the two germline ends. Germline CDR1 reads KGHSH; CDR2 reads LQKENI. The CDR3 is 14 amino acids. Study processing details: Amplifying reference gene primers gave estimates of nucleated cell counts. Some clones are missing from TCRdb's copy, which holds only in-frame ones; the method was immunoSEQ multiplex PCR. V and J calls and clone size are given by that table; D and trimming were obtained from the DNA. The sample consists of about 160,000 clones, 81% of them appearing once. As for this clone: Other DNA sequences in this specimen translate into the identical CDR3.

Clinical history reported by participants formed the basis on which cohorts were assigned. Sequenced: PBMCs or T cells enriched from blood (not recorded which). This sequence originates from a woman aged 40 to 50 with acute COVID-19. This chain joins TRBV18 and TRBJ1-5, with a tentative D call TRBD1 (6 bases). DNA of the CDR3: TGTGCCAGCTCACCAGGAACAGGGAATCAGCCCCAGCATTTT. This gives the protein CASSPGTGNQPQHF.